This TCR beta chain is from a study of blood T cells in healthy people across ages. Per germline, CDR1 SQVTM and CDR2 ANQGSEA. The length of the CDR3 is 15 residues. With V trimmed by 6 bases and J by 8 bases, 11 bases remained unmatched. A minimum of 6 micrograms of total RNA was extracted per sample. General observations from the study: CMV status of donors was unknown, possibly confounding expanded clonotype changes.

This clonotype was recorded at least ten times. The antigen remains undetermined. It was with a sample-barcoded 5' primer and a J-beta primer mix that a second PCR of about 6 to 12 cycles was run. The template-switch adaptor was a 5' adaptor with 12 random nucleotides. It tagged each cDNA molecule. A single record per CDR3 protein comes from TCRdb applying MiXCR to the 5' RACE reads. The data show about 1.7 million distinct CDR3 sequences, over 25% seen once. The chain couples TRBV29-1 to TRBJ2-1, with 12 bases matching TRBD1. The specimen sequenced was blood. The TCR was taken from a woman between 25 and 40 years old in good health. For the CDR3, the DNA is TGCAGCGTGCGGGATCCGGGACAGGGGGCCTATGAGCAGTTCTTC. Its translation: CSVRDPGQGAYEQFF.